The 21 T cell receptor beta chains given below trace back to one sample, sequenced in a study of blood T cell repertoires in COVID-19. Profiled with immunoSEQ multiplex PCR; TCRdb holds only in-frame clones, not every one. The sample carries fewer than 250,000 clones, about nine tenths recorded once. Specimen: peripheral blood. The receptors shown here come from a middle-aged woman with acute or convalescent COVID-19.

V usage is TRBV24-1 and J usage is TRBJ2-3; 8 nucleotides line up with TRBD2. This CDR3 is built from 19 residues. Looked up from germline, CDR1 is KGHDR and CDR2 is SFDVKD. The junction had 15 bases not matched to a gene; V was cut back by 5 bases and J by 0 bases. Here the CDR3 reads CATSGPGGWGQGSTDTQYF. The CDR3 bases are TGTGCCACCAGTGGCCCGGGGGGGTGGGGACAAGGCAGCACAGATACGCAGTATTTT.

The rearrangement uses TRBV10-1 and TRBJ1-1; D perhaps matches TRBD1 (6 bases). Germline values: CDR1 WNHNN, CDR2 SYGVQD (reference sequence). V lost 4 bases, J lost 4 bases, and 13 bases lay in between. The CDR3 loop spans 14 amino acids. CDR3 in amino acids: CASSVNRVGTEAFF. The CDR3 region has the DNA TGCGCCAGCAGTGTAAACAGGGTAGGCACTGAAGCTTTCTTT.

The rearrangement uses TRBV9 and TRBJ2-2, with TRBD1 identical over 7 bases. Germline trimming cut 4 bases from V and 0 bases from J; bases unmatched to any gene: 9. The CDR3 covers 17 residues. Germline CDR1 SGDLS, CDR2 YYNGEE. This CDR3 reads CASSSSTGSTNTGELFF. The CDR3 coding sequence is TGTGCCAGCAGCTCCTCGACAGGGTCTACGAACACCGGGGAGCTGTTTTTT.

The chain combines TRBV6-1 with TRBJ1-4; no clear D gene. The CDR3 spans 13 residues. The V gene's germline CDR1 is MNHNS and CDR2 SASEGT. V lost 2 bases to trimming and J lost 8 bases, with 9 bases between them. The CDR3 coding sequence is TGTGCCAGCAGTGAAATACAGTTGGAAAAACTGTTTTTT. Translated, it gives CASSEIQLEKLFF.

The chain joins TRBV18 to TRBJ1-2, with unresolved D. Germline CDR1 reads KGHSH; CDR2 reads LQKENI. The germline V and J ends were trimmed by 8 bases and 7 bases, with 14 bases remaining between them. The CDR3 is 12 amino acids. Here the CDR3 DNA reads TGTGCCAGCCGCGGGGTGAGGGTTGGCTACACCTTC. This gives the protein CASRGVRVGYTF.

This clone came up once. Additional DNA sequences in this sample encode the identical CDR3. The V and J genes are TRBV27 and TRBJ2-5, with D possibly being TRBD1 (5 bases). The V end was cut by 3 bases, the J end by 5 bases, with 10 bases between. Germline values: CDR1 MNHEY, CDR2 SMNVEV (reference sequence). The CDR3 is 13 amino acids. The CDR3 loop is CASSFQGQETQYF. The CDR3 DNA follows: TGTGCCAGCAGTTTCCAGGGTCAGGAGACCCAGTACTTC.

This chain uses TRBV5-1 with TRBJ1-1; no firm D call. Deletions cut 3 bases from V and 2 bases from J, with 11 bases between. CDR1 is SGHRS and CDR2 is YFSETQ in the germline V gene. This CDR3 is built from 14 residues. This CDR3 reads CASSSGQINTEAFF. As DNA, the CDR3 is TGCGCCAGCAGCTCAGGCCAGATTAACACTGAAGCTTTCTTT.

The CDR3 loop reads CASSQILGGSEETQYF. The CDR3 DNA reads as TGTGCCAGCAGCCAAATCCTCGGGGGTAGCGAAGAGACCCAGTACTTC. V is TRBV3-1 (or the pseudogene TRBV3-2) and J is TRBJ2-5; maybe TRBD2 (6 bases). Germline-derived CDR1 and CDR2 are LGHDT and YNNKEL (reference sequence). The CDR3 has 16 residues. V was trimmed by 2 bases and J by 3 bases, leaving 16 bases between them.

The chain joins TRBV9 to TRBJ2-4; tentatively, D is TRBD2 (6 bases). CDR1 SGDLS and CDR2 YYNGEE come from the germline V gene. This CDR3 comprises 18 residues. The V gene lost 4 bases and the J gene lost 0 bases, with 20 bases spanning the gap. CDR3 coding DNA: TGTGCCAGCAGCCCCCGTATAGCGGCTAGGGGAGCCAAAAACATTCAGTACTTC. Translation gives CASSPRIAARGAKNIQYF.

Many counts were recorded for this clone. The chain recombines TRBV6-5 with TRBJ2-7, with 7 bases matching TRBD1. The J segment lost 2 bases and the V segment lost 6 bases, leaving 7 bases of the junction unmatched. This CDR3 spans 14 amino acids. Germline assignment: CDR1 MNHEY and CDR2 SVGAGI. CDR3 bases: TGTGCCAGCAGAACAACCACAGGGGCCTACGAGCAGTACGTC. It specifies CASRTTTGAYEQYV.

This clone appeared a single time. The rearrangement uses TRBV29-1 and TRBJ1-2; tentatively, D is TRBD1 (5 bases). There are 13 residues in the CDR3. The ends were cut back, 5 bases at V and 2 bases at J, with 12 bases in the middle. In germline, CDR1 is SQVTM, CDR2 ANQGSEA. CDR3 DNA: TGCAGCGTTTATTCGGACACAAACTATGGCTACACCTTC. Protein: CSVYSDTNYGYTF. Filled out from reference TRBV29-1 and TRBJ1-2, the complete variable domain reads SAVISQKPSRDICQRGTSLTIQCQVDSQVTMMFWYRQQPGQSLTLIATANQGSEATYESGFVIDKFPISRPNLTFSTLTVSNMSPEDSSIYLCSVYSDTNYGYTFGSGTRLTVV.

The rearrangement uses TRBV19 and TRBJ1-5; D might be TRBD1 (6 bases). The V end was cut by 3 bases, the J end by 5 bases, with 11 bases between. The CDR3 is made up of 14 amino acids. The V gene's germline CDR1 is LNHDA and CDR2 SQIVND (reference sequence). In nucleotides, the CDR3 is TGTGCCAGTAGTATCTTGTCAGGGGATCAGCCCCAGCATTTT. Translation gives CASSILSGDQPQHF.

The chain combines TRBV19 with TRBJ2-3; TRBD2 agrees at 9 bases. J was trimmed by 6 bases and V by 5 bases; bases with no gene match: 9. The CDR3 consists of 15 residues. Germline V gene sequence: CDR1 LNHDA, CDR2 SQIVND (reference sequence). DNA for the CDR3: TGTGCCAGTAGTGTCCAGCGGGGGGCAGGGGATACGCAGTATTTT. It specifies CASSVQRGAGDTQYF.

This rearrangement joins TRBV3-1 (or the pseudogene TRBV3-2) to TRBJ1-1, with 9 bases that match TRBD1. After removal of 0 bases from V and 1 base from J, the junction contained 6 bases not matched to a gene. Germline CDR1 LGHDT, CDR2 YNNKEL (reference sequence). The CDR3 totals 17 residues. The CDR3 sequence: CASSQEYRTGANTEAFF. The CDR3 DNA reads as TGTGCCAGCAGCCAAGAATATAGGACAGGGGCGAACACTGAAGCTTTCTTT.

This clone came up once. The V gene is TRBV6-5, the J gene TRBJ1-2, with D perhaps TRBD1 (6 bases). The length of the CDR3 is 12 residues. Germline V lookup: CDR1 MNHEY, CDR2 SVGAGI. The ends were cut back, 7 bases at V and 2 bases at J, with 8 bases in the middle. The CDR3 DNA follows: TGTGCCAGCAAAACAGGGAACTATGGCTACACCTTC. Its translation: CASKTGNYGYTF.

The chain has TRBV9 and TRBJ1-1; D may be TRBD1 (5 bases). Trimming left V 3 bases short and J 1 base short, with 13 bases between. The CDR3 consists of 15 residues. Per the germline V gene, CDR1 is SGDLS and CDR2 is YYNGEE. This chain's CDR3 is CASSAEQEPNTEAFF. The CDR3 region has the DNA TGTGCCAGCAGCGCAGAACAGGAGCCGAACACTGAAGCTTTCTTT.

The CDR3 coding sequence is TGTGCCACCAGTGATTGGAGTTCTAACTATGGCTACACCTTC. It encodes CATSDWSSNYGYTF. The chain recombines TRBV24-1 with TRBJ1-2; D is unresolved. Germline V gives CDR1 KGHDR, CDR2 SFDVKD. The ends were cut back, 2 bases at V and 0 bases at J, with 6 bases in the middle. This CDR3 is 14 amino acids long.

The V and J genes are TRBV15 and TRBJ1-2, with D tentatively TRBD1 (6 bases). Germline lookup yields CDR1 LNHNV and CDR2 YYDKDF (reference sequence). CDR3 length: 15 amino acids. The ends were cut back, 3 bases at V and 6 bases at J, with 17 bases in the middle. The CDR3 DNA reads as TGTGCCACCAGCAGCCGAAGGACAGTTGTCGATGGCTACACCTTC. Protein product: CATSSRRTVVDGYTF.

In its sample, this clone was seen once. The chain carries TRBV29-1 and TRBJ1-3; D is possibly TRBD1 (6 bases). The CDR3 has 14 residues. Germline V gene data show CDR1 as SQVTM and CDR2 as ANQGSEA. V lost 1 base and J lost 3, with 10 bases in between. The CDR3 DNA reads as TGCAGCGTTGAAGGTACAGGGCTTGGAAACACCATATATTTT. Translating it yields CSVEGTGLGNTIYF.

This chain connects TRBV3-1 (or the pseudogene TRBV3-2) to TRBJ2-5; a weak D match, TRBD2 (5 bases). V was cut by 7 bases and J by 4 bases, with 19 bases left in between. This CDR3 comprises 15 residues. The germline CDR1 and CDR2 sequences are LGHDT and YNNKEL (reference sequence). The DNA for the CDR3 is TGTGCCAGCAACCTGGGAGAGGGTCTGGGAGAGACCCAGTACTTC. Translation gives CASNLGEGLGETQYF.

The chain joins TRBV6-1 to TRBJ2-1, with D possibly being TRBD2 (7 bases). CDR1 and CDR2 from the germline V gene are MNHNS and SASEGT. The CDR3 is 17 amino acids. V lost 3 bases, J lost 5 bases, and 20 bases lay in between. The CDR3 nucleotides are TGTGCCAGCAGTGACCGTCCGATGGGGGGGCGGGACAATGAGCAGTTCTTC. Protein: CASSDRPMGGRDNEQFF.